These 22 T cell receptor beta chains were all obtained from the same sample, sequenced in a study of shared clonotypes between healthy human individuals. TCRdb's copy holds only in-frame clones and misses some; the assay was immunoSEQ multiplex PCR. The data hold roughly 600,000 clones, with 98% observed a single time. The naive CD8 fraction comprised CD45RO-negative cells positively selected for CCR7 and excluded terminally differentiated effector memory CD45RA+ cells. The sequenced material came from naive CD8+ T cells sorted from blood. The source of these receptors is a man aged 25 to 40 in good health.

The rearrangement joins TRBV30 to TRBJ1-2; perhaps TRBD1 as D (5 bases). The V gene's germline CDR1 is GTSNPN and CDR2 SVGIG (reference sequence). Trimming pared 3 bases from V and 4 bases from J, leaving 12 bases between. This CDR3 is built from 13 residues. The CDR3, as DNA: TGTGCCTGGAGGATTCAGGGCCCCTATGGCTACACCTTC. It is translated as CAWRIQGPYGYTF. Full variable domain (missing parts from reference TRBV30 and TRBJ1-2): SQTIHQWPATLVQPVGSPLSLECTVEGTSNPNLYWYRQAAGRGLQLLFYSVGIGQISSEVPQNLSASRPQDRQFILSSKKLLLSDSGFYLCAWRIQGPYGYTFGSGTRLTVV.

The genes are TRBV7-9 and TRBJ1-1; tentative D call: TRBD1 (6 bases). V was trimmed by 3 bases and J by 1 base, leaving 6 bases between them. Germline CDR1 SEHNR, CDR2 FQNEAQ (reference sequence). The CDR3 is 13 amino acids. The DNA for the CDR3 is TGTGCCAGCAGCTTGACAGGGAACACTGAAGCTTTCTTT. Protein: CASSLTGNTEAFF.

This sequence joins TRBV7-8 and TRBJ2-7; 9 bases are shared with TRBD2. The CDR3 has 16 amino acids. Germline V gives CDR1 SGHVS, CDR2 FQNEAQ. Trimming cost V 2 bases and J 3 bases; bases outside gene matches: 8. This CDR3 reads CASSLLRLAGNYEQYF. CDR3 DNA: TGTGCCAGCAGCTTACTGCGGCTAGCGGGGAACTACGAGCAGTACTTC. Full variable domain (outside the CDR3, taken from reference TRBV7-8 and TRBJ2-7): GAGVSQSPRYKVAKRGQDVALRCDPISGHVSLFWYQQALGQGPEFLTYFQNEAQLDKSGLPSDRFFAERPEGSVSTLKIQRTQQEDSAVYLCASSLLRLAGNYEQYFGPGTRLTVT.

The chain joins TRBV7-9 to TRBJ2-5, with D possibly matching TRBD1 (5 bases). Trimming removed 4 bases from V and 3 bases from J, with 15 bases in between. From germline, CDR1 is SEHNR and CDR2 FQNEAQ (reference sequence). CDR3 length: 15 residues. CDR3 sequence: CASSSPIGAKETQYF. The CDR3 region has the DNA TGTGCCAGCAGCTCTCCAATTGGGGCCAAAGAGACCCAGTACTTC.

V gene TRBV2 combines with J gene TRBJ2-1; D unclear. Trimming removed 2 bases at V and 9 bases at J, with 17 bases between. Germline assignment: CDR1 SNHLY and CDR2 FYNNEI. The length of the CDR3 is 15 residues. CDR3 protein: CASSELVGSLGEQFF. The CDR3 coding sequence is TGTGCCAGCAGTGAACTTGTTGGCTCTCTTGGTGAGCAGTTCTTC. Together with reference TRBV2 and TRBJ2-1, the CDR3 gives the full variable domain: EPEVTQTPSHQVTQMGQEVILRCVPISNHLYFYWYRQILGQKVEFLVSFYNNEISEKSEIFDDQFSVERPDGSNFTLKIRSTKLEDSAMYFCASSELVGSLGEQFFGPGTRLTVL.

V gene TRBV2 combines with J gene TRBJ2-7, with 7 bases aligning to TRBD1. The CDR3 contains 14 residues. CDR1 and CDR2 (germline): SNHLY, FYNNEI. V dropped 7 bases and J dropped 1; count of bases not matched to a gene: 7. Here the CDR3 DNA reads TGTGCCAGCAATCAGGCAGGGGGTTCCTACGAGCAGTACTTC. Protein: CASNQAGGSYEQYF.

The chain uses TRBV4-1 and TRBJ2-1, with 8 nucleotides matching TRBD2. Trimming took 1 base from V and 3 from J; bases not matched to a gene: 5. CDR3 length: 16 residues. CDR1 is MGHRA and CDR2 is YSYEKL in the germline V gene. The CDR3 region has the DNA TGCGCCAGCAGCCAAGCAATAGCGGGATACTACAATGAGCAGTTCTTC. It encodes CASSQAIAGYYNEQFF.

This chain's CDR3 is CASSTSDRANEKLFF. The CDR3 DNA reads as TGTGCCAGTAGTACCTCTGATCGGGCCAATGAAAAACTGTTTTTT. The chain links TRBV19 to TRBJ1-4; D is undetermined. Germline V gene lookup returns CDR1 LNHDA and CDR2 SQIVND (reference sequence). The V end was cut by 4 bases, the J end by 5 bases, with 14 bases between. The CDR3 loop spans 15 amino acids.

This chain links TRBV18 with TRBJ2-5; TRBD1 matches at 7 bases. The CDR3 consists of 11 residues. V dropped 6 bases and J dropped 9; count of bases not matched to a gene: 4. Germline CDR1 KGHSH, CDR2 LQKENI. The CDR3 here is CASSDGTAQYF. CDR3 nucleotides: TGTGCCAGCTCGGATGGGACAGCCCAGTACTTC. The whole variable domain, filled in from reference TRBV18 and TRBJ2-5, reads NAGVMQNPRHLVRRRGQEARLRCSPMKGHSHVYWYRQLPEEGLKFMVYLQKENIIDESGMPKERFSAEFPKEGPSILRIQQVVRGDSAAYFCASSDGTAQYFGPGTRLLVL.

The chain carries TRBV14 and TRBJ1-1; 8 bases agree with TRBD1. Trimming cost V 0 bases and J 0 bases; bases outside gene matches: 9. The CDR3 is made up of 18 amino acids. CDR1 and CDR2 (germline): SGHDN, FVKESK. The CDR3 loop is CASSQEVLTGAMNTEAFF. CDR3 bases: TGTGCCAGCAGCCAAGAAGTCCTGACAGGGGCAATGAACACTGAAGCTTTCTTT.

The DNA of the CDR3 is TGCGCCAGCAGCTTGGCGGGGGCCGGAGATACGCAGTATTTT. This encodes CASSLAGAGDTQYF. This chain joins TRBV5-1 and TRBJ2-3, with D tentatively TRBD1 or TRBD2 (6 bases each). V shed 0 bases and J shed 5 bases, with 10 bases lying between them. Germline V gene sequence: CDR1 SGHRS, CDR2 YFSETQ. CDR3 size: 14 residues.

This sequence joins TRBV6-5 and TRBJ1-4; D not resolved. Germline V lookup: CDR1 MNHEY, CDR2 SVGAGI. Deletions cut 6 bases from V and 7 bases from J, with 12 bases between. This CDR3 has 13 residues. CDR3 amino acids: CASSRFGGEKLFF. The CDR3 coding sequence is TGTGCCAGCAGCAGGTTCGGCGGTGAAAAACTGTTTTTT.

The chain has TRBV27 and TRBJ2-1, with a weak D call TRBD2 (6 bases). The CDR3 is 13 residues long. CDR1 is MNHEY and CDR2 is SMNVEV in the germline V gene (reference sequence). The V end was cut by 3 bases, the J end by 8 bases, with 11 bases between. The DNA of the CDR3 is TGTGCCAGCAGTTTTTTCCCGGGGGATGAGCAGTTCTTC. Protein sequence: CASSFFPGDEQFF.

The chain couples TRBV5-1 to TRBJ2-5; D is ambiguous. Germline-derived CDR1 and CDR2 are SGHRS and YFSETQ. Trimming took off 0 bases at V and 1 base at J, with 13 bases between the two ends. This CDR3 has 16 amino acids. The CDR3 region has the DNA TGCGCCAGCAGCTTGGAACTGACCGCGGTCCAAGAGACCCAGTACTTC. As protein: CASSLELTAVQETQYF.

This rearrangement joins TRBV2 to TRBJ2-1; 11 positions match TRBD1. Germline V gene sequence: CDR1 SNHLY, CDR2 FYNNEI. This CDR3 has 15 residues. V lost 5 bases and J lost 9; bases outside the gene matches: 9. CDR3 bases: TGTGCCAGCAGTCAGGGACAGGGGGGGCTCGGTGAGCAGTTCTTC. Translating it yields CASSQGQGGLGEQFF. The whole variable domain, remainder taken from reference TRBV2 and TRBJ2-1, is EPEVTQTPSHQVTQMGQEVILRCVPISNHLYFYWYRQILGQKVEFLVSFYNNEISEKSEIFDDQFSVERPDGSNFTLKIRSTKLEDSAMYFCASSQGQGGLGEQFFGPGTRLTVL.

V gene TRBV5-8 combines with J gene TRBJ2-2; 15 bases agree with TRBD2. There are 19 residues in the CDR3. The V and J ends lost 0 bases and 1 base, in that order; junction bases with no gene match: 4. Germline-derived CDR1 and CDR2 are SGHTS and YDEGEE. The CDR3 DNA is TGTGCCAGCAGCTTGGTGGGACTAGCGGGAGGTCAGAACACCGGGGAGCTGTTTTTT. Protein product: CASSLVGLAGGQNTGELFF.

This chain uses TRBV30 with TRBJ2-2; maybe TRBD1 (5 bases). In germline, CDR1 is GTSNPN, CDR2 SVGIG (reference sequence). V was trimmed by 3 bases and J by 8 bases, leaving 13 bases between them. CDR3 length: 13 amino acids. As DNA, the CDR3 is TGTGCCTGGAGCGAAGGGGTTGGTGGGGAGCTGTTTTTT. Translated, it gives CAWSEGVGGELFF.

The chain carries TRBV29-1 and TRBJ2-5, with D maybe TRBD2 (6 bases). The CDR3 covers 13 residues. V was clipped by 4 bases and J by 5 bases, with 14 bases between them. Germline assignment: CDR1 SQVTM and CDR2 ANQGSEA. The CDR3 region is CSVVRGETETQYF. Written as DNA, the CDR3 is TGCAGCGTTGTACGCGGGGAGACGGAGACCCAGTACTTC. Together with reference TRBV29-1 and TRBJ2-5, the CDR3 gives the full variable domain: SAVISQKPSRDICQRGTSLTIQCQVDSQVTMMFWYRQQPGQSLTLIATANQGSEATYESGFVIDKFPISRPNLTFSTLTVSNMSPEDSSIYLCSVVRGETETQYFGPGTRLLVL.

The genes are TRBV7-9 and TRBJ2-7; possible D gene TRBD1, 6 bases. The germline gives CDR1 SEHNR, CDR2 FQNEAQ (reference sequence). This CDR3 spans 12 amino acids. V was pared by 7 bases and J by 5 bases, with 12 bases between. CDR3 coding DNA: TGTGCCAGCACGTATGGGGGCGACGAGCAGTACTTC. Its protein product is CASTYGGDEQYF. The full variable domain, rest sourced from reference TRBV7-9 and TRBJ2-7, is DTGVSQNPRHKITKRGQNVTFRCDPISEHNRLYWYRQTLGQGPEFLTYFQNEAQLEKSRLLSDRFSAERPKGSFSTLEIQRTEQGDSAMYLCASTYGGDEQYFGPGTRLTVT.

The chain employs TRBV6-1 and TRBJ2-7; D may be TRBD1 or TRBD2 (7 bases each). Germline V gene lookup returns CDR1 MNHNS and CDR2 SASEGT. This CDR3 spans 15 amino acids. Trimming took 6 bases from V and 2 from J, leaving 17 bases between them. The CDR3 sequence: CASRTWGGTAYEQYF. The CDR3 nucleotides are TGTGCCAGCAGGACGTGGGGAGGGACAGCCTACGAGCAGTACTTC.

The J gene is TRBJ2-7, the V gene TRBV5-4; D is possibly TRBD2 (6 bases). This CDR3 contains 13 residues. CDR1 and CDR2 (germline): SGHNT, YYREEE (reference sequence). V lost 7 bases, J lost 3 bases, and 14 bases lay in between. DNA of the CDR3: TGTGCCAGCCATTCCGGGAGTGACTACGAGCAGTACTTC. It translates to CASHSGSDYEQYF.

On this clone itself: In the same sample, other DNA sequences code for this CDR3. The chain links TRBV10-2 to TRBJ2-7; D is perhaps TRBD2 (6 bases). Germline CDR1 and CDR2: WSHSY and SAAADI. The CDR3 is made up of 12 amino acids. Trimming pared 2 bases from V and 4 bases from J, leaving 6 bases between. The CDR3: CASSERGYEQYF. The DNA for the CDR3 is TGCGCCAGCAGTGAGCGGGGGTACGAGCAGTACTTC.